This paragraph reports one TCR beta chain. This clonotype has a count of ten or more. Its antigen target is currently unknown. No much larger clone exists at a distance of one base, and base qualities are not known. This sample was taken from a study (dated by TCRdb to about 2016). The library relied on RT-PCR. Sequencing was performed on an Illumina MiSeq. TCRdb handled the public reads itself, with Q25 trimming in fastp and clone calling in MiXCR, and kept productive beta chains. CDR3 protein sequences are deduplicated, and each keeps its most common genes and DNA. The sample contains about 680,000 distinct CDR3 sequences, 12% to 15% of them found a single time. The ten largest clones represent around 3.3% of the sample. The CDR3 goes from the cysteine to the phenylalanine over 16 residues. Of all the DNA, just the CDR3 is kept, 48 bases in frame from base 1. The junction carries 13 bases between V and J, which are trimmed by 0 bases and 3 bases respectively. From the germline V gene, CDR1 is SGHRS and CDR2 is YFSETQ.

The sample comprised memory CD4+ T cells from blood. This TCR was sampled from a female donor in good health, serving as a healthy control. The chain employs TRBV5-1 and TRBJ2-1; the D segment could be TRBD2, given 6 matching bases. The DNA sequence is TGCGCCAGCAGCTTGGGGGCCGGGGGTGGCTACAATGAGCAGTTCTTC. It translates as CASSLGAGGGYNEQFF.